Presented here are 12 T cell receptor beta chains from one specimen sequenced in a study of T cell changes during pregnancy in multiple sclerosis. Data came from immunoSEQ multiplex PCR; TCRdb stores just in-frame clones and leaves some out. The sample yields 93,000 or so clones, less than 95% seen once. The input for sequencing was peripheral blood, taken before pregnancy. These receptors all come from a female donor with multiple sclerosis, enrolled in a pregnancy study.

The chain uses TRBV27 and TRBJ2-7; D possibly corresponds to TRBD2 (5 bases). Germline V gene sequence: CDR1 MNHEY, CDR2 SMNVEV (reference sequence). The CDR3 totals 14 residues. V shed 5 bases and J shed 0 bases, with 11 bases lying between them. The CDR3 nucleotides read TGTGCCAGCAGTCCCGAGACTAACTCCTACGAGCAGTACTTC. It specifies CASSPETNSYEQYF.

V usage is TRBV4-2 and J usage is TRBJ1-5; 7 nucleotides agree with TRBD1. Unmatched junction bases numbered 12, after V lost 5 bases and J lost 5 bases. The CDR3 totals 16 residues. The germline CDR1 and CDR2 sequences are LGHNA and YNFKEQ. For the CDR3, the DNA is TGTGCCAGCAGCTTCGTACGGAACAGGGGAGATCAGCCCCAGCATTTT. The encoded protein is CASSFVRNRGDQPQHF.

The chain joins TRBV4-1 to TRBJ2-1, with 10 bases lining up with TRBD2. V trimming: 3 bases; J trimming: 2 bases; junction bases outside the gene matches: 13. The germline CDR1 and CDR2 sequences are MGHRA and YSYEKL. The CDR3 totals 19 residues. CDR3 nucleotide sequence: TGCGCCAGCAGCCACTCCAGGACGGTTCTAGCGGGGGCCTACAATGAGCAGTTCTTC. The encoded protein is CASSHSRTVLAGAYNEQFF.

This chain links TRBV5-1 with TRBJ1-1; D is possibly TRBD1 (6 bases). The germline V gene has CDR1 SGHRS and CDR2 YFSETQ. The ends were cut back, 0 bases at V and 0 bases at J, with 12 bases in the middle. The CDR3 loop spans 16 amino acids. CDR3 protein: CASSLDRVNMNTEAFF. DNA for the CDR3: TGCGCCAGCAGCTTGGACAGGGTGAATATGAACACTGAAGCTTTCTTT.

This rearrangement joins TRBV25-1 to TRBJ1-2; 9 bases align to TRBD1. Germline V gene data show CDR1 as MGHDK and CDR2 as SYGVNS. The CDR3 consists of 15 residues. V was clipped by 4 bases and J by 2 bases; unmatched bases: 5. CDR3 DNA sequence: TGTGCCAGCAGTGCTCTGACAGGGGGGAACTATGGCTACACCTTC. Translated, it gives CASSALTGGNYGYTF.

The chain has TRBV29-1 and TRBJ2-1; perhaps TRBD1 as D (6 bases). CDR3 length equals 13 residues. The V and J ends lost 7 bases and 9 bases respectively, with 19 bases between them. CDR1 and CDR2 from the germline V gene are SQVTM and ANQGSEA. CDR3 nucleotides: TGCAGCGCCCTCAGGGGTACCCCGCCTGAGCAGTTCTTC. This encodes CSALRGTPPEQFF.

The chain has TRBV5-4 and TRBJ2-7; TRBD1 aligns across 9 bases. This CDR3 has 15 residues. The germline V gene encodes CDR1 SGHNT and CDR2 YYREEE (reference sequence). V lost 5 bases to trimming and J lost 3 bases; unmatched junction nucleotides: 9. CDR3 nucleotide sequence: TGTGCCAGCAGGCCGGACAGGGGAAGAATCTACGAGCAGTACTTC. Amino acids: CASRPDRGRIYEQYF.

V is TRBV9 and J is TRBJ2-6, with D possibly matching TRBD2 (5 bases). Germline CDR1 SGDLS, CDR2 YYNGEE. The CDR3 runs 13 residues. V was clipped by 6 bases and J by 2 bases, with 6 bases between them. In DNA form, the CDR3 reads TGTGCCAGCACGGGGACTGGGGCCAACGTCCTGACTTTC. Protein sequence: CASTGTGANVLTF. Filled out from reference TRBV9 and TRBJ2-6, the complete variable domain reads DSGVTQTPKHLITATGQRVTLRCSPRSGDLSVYWYQQSLDQGLQFLIQYYNGEERAKGNILERFSAQQFPDLHSELNLSSLELGDSALYFCASTGTGANVLTFGAGSRLTVL.

The chain uses TRBV7-9 and TRBJ2-7; no definite D call. Germline V gene lookup returns CDR1 SEHNR and CDR2 FQNEAQ (reference sequence). The CDR3 runs 12 residues. V lost 5 bases to trimming and J lost 3 bases, with 8 bases between them. CDR3 sequence reads: CASSQALYEQYF. The CDR3 region has the DNA TGTGCCAGCAGCCAGGCACTCTACGAGCAGTACTTC.

The chain couples TRBV28 to TRBJ1-5; TRBD1 aligns across 9 bases. V was pared by 4 bases and J by 2 bases, with 6 bases of the junction left unmatched. CDR1 is MDHEN and CDR2 is SYDVKM in the germline V gene. This CDR3 spans 16 amino acids. CDR3 residues: CASSSTGGGGNQPQHF. In DNA, the CDR3 is TGTGCCAGCAGTTCTACAGGGGGCGGAGGCAATCAGCCCCAGCATTTT.

The chain carries TRBV19 and TRBJ1-3, with TRBD1 as a possible D gene (5 bases). The germline CDR1 and CDR2 sequences are LNHDA and SQIVND (reference sequence). Trimming removed 4 bases from V and 1 base from J, with 17 bases in between. This CDR3 is built from 17 residues. This chain's CDR3 is CASSTLQGMTSGNTIYF. In DNA, the CDR3 is TGTGCCAGTAGTACCCTTCAGGGTATGACTTCTGGAAACACCATATATTTT. Full variable domain (rest looked up from reference TRBV19 and TRBJ1-3): DGGITQSPKYLFRKEGQNVTLSCEQNLNHDAMYWYRQDPGQGLRLIYYSQIVNDFQKGDIAEGYSVSREKKESFPLTVTSAQKNPTAFYLCASSTLQGMTSGNTIYFGEGSWLTVV.

This clone was seen once. The V and J genes are TRBV27 and TRBJ1-2; 7 bases map to TRBD1. The CDR3 extends over 15 amino acids. With 9 bases clipped from V and 0 bases from J, the junction kept 10 bases outside the gene matches. Germline V gene lookup returns CDR1 MNHEY and CDR2 SMNVEV (reference sequence). The CDR3 reads CASRTGSYSNYGYTF. Here the CDR3 DNA reads TGTGCCAGTCGGACAGGAAGCTATTCTAACTATGGCTACACCTTC.